These T cell receptor beta chains were read from a single sample in a study of human T cells and chemical hapten exposure. One entry per CDR3 protein results from TCRdb running MiXCR on the RACE reads. The repertoire holds tens of thousands of distinct CDR3 sequences, with roughly 8.5% as singletons. Sequenced material: whole blood, taken in connection with sensitization to the hapten diphenylcyclopropenone (DPC). All receptors come from a woman aged 45-65 years with alopecia areata. Some clones in this sample may be carry-over from other donors' samples. The CDR3 runs from the conserved cysteine through the conserved F or W. D genes are given only for firm matches. Expanded clones are given a class, and other clones once, few, many or no size at all.

abundance	len	d_gene	v_gene	j_gene	CDR3nt	CDR3aa
many	16	-	TRBV2	TRBJ1-4	TGTGCCAGCAGTGCCTTAGGGGTTGCAACTAATGAAAAACTGTTTTTT	CASSALGVATNEKLFF
-	14	-	TRBV7-3	TRBJ2-1	TGTGCCAGCAGCTTATTGGGTGACAACAATGAGCAGTTCTTC	CASSLLGDNNEQFF
many	11	-	TRBV7-2	TRBJ1-1	TGTGCCAGCAGCGGGAACACTGAAGCTTTCTTT	CASSGNTEAFF
-	15	TRBD2	TRBV6-6	TRBJ2-1	TGTGCCAGCAGTATCGGGACTAGCGGTGGGGATGAGCAGTTCTTC	CASSIGTSGGDEQFF
few	14	-	TRBV14	TRBJ2-1	TGTGCCAGCAGCCATATACAGGGAACCAATGAGCAGTTCTTC	CASSHIQGTNEQFF
few	13	TRBD1	TRBV12-3/TRBV12-4	TRBJ2-4	TGTGCCAGCAGTTTTGGACAGGGGGACATTCAGTACTTC	CASSFGQGDIQYF
-	17	TRBD2	TRBV7-3	TRBJ2-1	TGTGCCAGCAGCCCTGGGCGGAGCGGGGGCCCGTACAATGAGCAGTTCTTC	CASSPGRSGGPYNEQFF
-	14	-	TRBV24-1	TRBJ1-1	TGTGCCACCCCAAATAGCATCGTGAACACTGAAGCTTTCTTT	CATPNSIVNTEAFF
medium-sized	15	-	TRBV12-3/TRBV12-4	TRBJ1-5	TGTGCCAGCACCCTCCGGGGGGTGGGCAATCAGCCCCAGCATTTT	CASTLRGVGNQPQHF
few	16	-	TRBV3-1	TRBJ2-4	TGTGCCAGCAGCCAAGATATACAGGGTTCGGGGAACATTCAGTACTTC	CASSQDIQGSGNIQYF
-	12	-	TRBV10-2	TRBJ2-3	TGCGCCAGCGGTAGAAACACAGATACGCAGTATTTT	CASGRNTDTQYF
few	13	-	TRBV7-2	TRBJ1-2	TGTGCCGGTAGGGGGGGCCCTGACTATGGCTACACCTTC	CAGRGGPDYGYTF
-	11	-	TRBV29-1	TRBJ2-1	TGCAGCGTCCTTCCCAACAATGAGCAGTTCTTC	CSVLPNNEQFF
few	18	TRBD2	TRBV10-3	TRBJ2-7	TGTGCCATCAGTGAGCTCTGGACTAGCGGGAGCCACTCCTACGAGCAGTACTTC	CAISELWTSGSHSYEQYF
few	14	TRBD2	TRBV7-6	TRBJ2-5	TGTGCCAGCACCGGCGGGGGGACTACAGAGACCCAGTACTTC	CASTGGGTTETQYF
many	13	TRBD1	TRBV14	TRBJ2-1	TGTGCCAGCAGCCAGACAGGGGTGAGTGAGCAGTTCTTC	CASSQTGVSEQFF
many	12	-	TRBV29-1	TRBJ2-7	TGCAGCGGCCGGGACTCAATGTACGAGCAGTACTTC	CSGRDSMYEQYF
-	16	TRBD2	TRBV2	TRBJ2-1	TGTGCCAGCAGTGAAGTGAATAGCGGGAACTACAATGAGCAGTTCTTC	CASSEVNSGNYNEQFF
-	15	-	TRBV3-1	TRBJ2-3	TGTGCCAGCAGCCAAGGGGGACACAGCACAGATACGCAGTATTTT	CASSQGGHSTDTQYF
few	12	-	TRBV7-9	TRBJ1-2	TGTGCCAGCAGCTCAGGGGATTACGGCTACACCTTC	CASSSGDYGYTF
many	13	TRBD1	TRBV6-2/TRBV6-3	TRBJ1-1	TGTGCCAGCAGCCCACAGGGGTGGGGTGAAGCTTTCTTT	CASSPQGWGEAFF
few	15	TRBD2	TRBV7-9	TRBJ2-3	TGTGCCAGCAGTACCGGGACTACAAACACAGATACGCAGTATTTT	CASSTGTTNTDTQYF
few	17	-	TRBV4-2	TRBJ2-3	TGTGCCAGCAGCCAGAGGAAGGGACGGGGAGACACAGATACGCAGTATTTT	CASSQRKGRGDTDTQYF
many	12	-	TRBV5-1	TRBJ2-3	TGCGCCAGCAGGGGACAAACAGATACGCAGTATTTT	CASRGQTDTQYF
-	14	-	TRBV5-5	TRBJ2-7	TGTGCCAGCAGCTTGGGACTAGTAAGTTCCGAGCAGTACTTC	CASSLGLVSSEQYF
-	14	-	TRBV11-2	TRBJ2-7	TGTGCCAGCAGGCGGCCGGGACAAGATTACGAGCAGTACTTC	CASRRPGQDYEQYF
few	14	-	TRBV2	TRBJ1-2	TGTGCCAGCAGTGCTTCGCAGGGCGGCTATGGCTACACCTTC	CASSASQGGYGYTF
few	15	-	TRBV2	TRBJ2-3	TGTGCCAGCAGTGAAAGAAGGGGCCTGGCAGATACGCAGTATTTT	CASSERRGLADTQYF
many	14	-	TRBV12-3/TRBV12-4	TRBJ1-5	TGTGCCAGCAGCCGCGAAGCAAGCAATCAGCCCCAGCATTTT	CASSREASNQPQHF
many	13	-	TRBV7-9	TRBJ2-7	TGTGCCAGCAGCTCGGACGGCTCCTACGAGCAGTACTTC	CASSSDGSYEQYF
many	15	-	TRBV12-3/TRBV12-4	TRBJ1-5	TGTGCCAGCAGCCGCCGCGCGCCTGTGGACCAGCCCCAGCATTTT	CASSRRAPVDQPQHF
many	17	-	TRBV12-5	TRBJ2-1	TGTGCTAGTGGTTTGGTCCCCCGGACTAAGATAGGGGGTGAGCAGTTCTTC	CASGLVPRTKIGGEQFF
-	15	-	TRBV27	TRBJ2-5	TGTGCCAGCAGTATCCCTGGTGGCGTTCAAGAGACCCAGTACTTC	CASSIPGGVQETQYF
-	17	TRBD1	TRBV4-3	TRBJ2-2	TGCGCCAGCAGCCAAGATTTTCAGGGGGCATGGACCGGGGAGCTGTTTTTT	CASSQDFQGAWTGELFF
-	12	-	TRBV28	TRBJ1-1	TGTGCCAGCAGTGCGGCAGGCACTGAAGCTTTCTTT	CASSAAGTEAFF
few	13	TRBD2	TRBV29-1	TRBJ2-3	TGCAGCTCTTTGGGGGGGACCACAGATACGCAGTATTTT	CSSLGGTTDTQYF
few	15	-	TRBV6-6	TRBJ1-3	TGTGCCAGCAGTTTTGAGGGGGGGCCTGGAAACACCATATATTTT	CASSFEGGPGNTIYF
few	13	-	TRBV7-9	TRBJ1-4	TGTGCCAGCAGGCCGACGCCTAATGAAAAACTGTTTTTT	CASRPTPNEKLFF
many	13	-	TRBV29-1	TRBJ2-3	TGCAGCGTTCTGGGGCCAGTCACAGATACGCAGTATTTT	CSVLGPVTDTQYF
-	14	-	TRBV12-3/TRBV12-4	TRBJ2-2	TGTGCCAGCAGTTGGGGCGGGAACACCGGGGAGCTGTTTTTT	CASSWGGNTGELFF
-	13	TRBD1	TRBV7-9	TRBJ1-4	TGTGCCAGCAGCTTAGGGACAGGGGAAAAACTGTTTTTT	CASSLGTGEKLFF
-	15	TRBD2	TRBV6-2/TRBV6-3	TRBJ2-3	TGTGCCAGCAGGGAAGTAGCGGGAGTGGCAGATACGCAGTATTTT	CASREVAGVADTQYF
-	14	TRBD2	TRBV6-2/TRBV6-3	TRBJ2-3	TGTGCCAGCAGTTTGGCGGGGGGGCGGGTTACGCAGTATTTT	CASSLAGGRVTQYF
-	17	TRBD2	TRBV7-3	TRBJ2-2	TGTGCCAGCCGTCGATCAAATAGCGGGGAGAACACCGGGGAGCTGTTTTTT	CASRRSNSGENTGELFF
few	17	TRBD2	TRBV5-1	TRBJ2-1	TGCGCCAGCAGCTTGGGCCTAAGGACTAGCGACAGGAATGAGCAGTTCTTC	CASSLGLRTSDRNEQFF
-	14	-	TRBV6-2/TRBV6-3	TRBJ1-5	TGTGCCAGCCGGGACGGTGGATCTTCGCGGCCCCAGCATTTT	CASRDGGSSRPQHF
many	19	-	TRBV7-9	TRBJ1-1	TGTGCCAGCAGCTTAGCACCGTCCTTGCGGAGTTTATGGCACACTGAAGCTTTCTTT	CASSLAPSLRSLWHTEAFF
many	15	-	TRBV29-1	TRBJ1-2	TGCAGCGTTGAGTTAAGTTGGGGTGGGCCGCTAGGCTACACCTTC	CSVELSWGGPLGYTF
-	14	TRBD1	TRBV29-1	TRBJ1-2	TGCAGCGTGTCCGGGACAGGGGCCTCCCGTGGCTACACCTTC	CSVSGTGASRGYTF
-	15	TRBD1	TRBV5-4	TRBJ1-1	TGTGCCAGCAGCGCCTGGACAGGGGGCGATACTGAAGCTTTCTTT	CASSAWTGGDTEAFF
-	15	-	TRBV20-1	TRBJ1-1	TGCAGTGCTAGGTGCTCCGGGTGGGGAGACACTGAAGCTTTCTTT	CSARCSGWGDTEAFF
-	16	TRBD2	TRBV9	TRBJ2-5	TGTGCCAGCAGCCAGCAGGCGGGAGGGATCCAAGAGACCCAGTACTTC	CASSQQAGGIQETQYF
-	12	-	TRBV12-3/TRBV12-4	TRBJ2-3	TGTGCCAGCAGTCGGGATAGAAATACGCAGTATTTT	CASSRDRNTQYF
few	14	-	TRBV28	TRBJ2-5	TGTGCCAGCAGTTTAGAGCAGGGAGGCGAGACCCAGTACTTC	CASSLEQGGETQYF
-	11	-	TRBV12-3/TRBV12-4	TRBJ2-3	TGTGCCAGCAGTTTGTCACCTACGCAGTATTTT	CASSLSPTQYF
-	13	-	TRBV18	TRBJ1-1	TGTGCCAGCTCTCCGTCGGGGGACACTGAAGCTTTCTTT	CASSPSGDTEAFF
few	10	-	TRBV27	TRBJ1-5	TGTGCCAGCGGGAATCAGCCCCAGCATTTT	CASGNQPQHF